The present T cell receptor (beta chain) was sequenced within a study of shared clonotypes between healthy human individuals (TCRdb year 2020). Regarding the study in general: The cohort included three men and a couple of women between 18 and 49 years of age. Per donor, three plates each were used for CD4 naive and CD4 memory, two for CD8 naive, and one for CD8 memory. To estimate repertoire size and how much clonotype sharing occurs between individuals, the study deeply sequenced the blood TCR repertoires of a handful of healthy adults. To increase sequencing depth and limit assay-specific biases, different laboratories used diverse techniques to prepare libraries and sequence TCR repertoires. Each donor's leukapheresis produced roughly between roughly 0.85 and 10 billion PBMCs. Broader findings and caveats from the paper: Rarefaction of sorted-subset datasets indicated incomplete sequencing despite the large sequencing depth. The small number of donors limited the genetic and exposure-history diversity represented. Sampling was limited to blood, and TCR repertoires in tissue likely differ from TCR repertoires in blood. Roughly 5% of naive CD4, 3.5% of naive CD8, around 2.3% of memory CD4, and over 0.35% of memory CD8 clonotypes were shared across a few donors. Pairwise subsampling led to the expectation that sequencing depth would affect the degree of clonotype sharing among donors. Estimated clonotype richness was generally larger for naive than for memory subsets. Higher generation probabilities were observed for clonotypes shared by all four sorted-subset donors than for non-shared clonotypes.

The donors were healthy, HIV-negative adults who had no recently reported acute infections or vaccinations. All donors were Caucasian adults living in Nashville, Tennessee, USA. CD4+ T cells were enriched by magnetic negative selection, after which naive cells were positively selected on CD45RA and the negative fraction was taken as the memory subset. Blood was obtained by leukapheresis, after which PBMCs were separated by Ficoll-Histopaque density gradient centrifugation and cryopreserved in liquid nitrogen vapor phase. Analytical flow cytometry was used to check the purity and quantity of every magnetically sorted T cell population. Genomic DNA was isolated from every sorted fraction and measured by UV absorbance on a Nanodrop 2000c. To note about this clone: What this receptor recognizes is not known. One base away there is no much larger clone; base qualities are not given.

Using the deep immunoSEQ assay, TCR CDR3 regions were amplified from genomic DNA by multiplex PCR. For each cell subset, the extracted genomic DNA was distributed evenly across all wells of several immunoSEQ 96-well plates, and each plate served as one replicate. For sorted subsets, around 200 ng genomic DNA, equal to tens of thousands of T cell genomes, was loaded into each replicate PCR. The purified libraries were quantified using a Qubit 3.0 fluorometer, sized with a Bioanalyzer 2100, and then quantified again using the KAPA Library Quantification kit. Every immunoSEQ 96-well plate was sequenced on a separate single-read 150-cycle Illumina NextSeq 550 flow cell. The study's own analysis went as follows. Because the immunoSEQ output included only junctional sequences and no quality scores, the filtering could not be the same as the filtering used for full-length reads. To assign V/J genes and CDR3, sequences were annotated using PyIR, a Python wrapper for IgBLAST v1.9, with IMGT germline references. Reads were removed for weak V/J assignments (E-value above 1e-6), missing CDR3, stop codons, out-of-frame junctions, or ambiguous translated residues. V3J clonotypes were defined as sequences sharing an identical inferred V gene, J gene, and CDR3 amino acid sequence. Percentage overlap between repertoires was computed as shared unique clonotypes divided by the size of the smaller repertoire. Three approaches were used to assess repertoire richness: RTK rarefaction, the Chao1 estimator, and Recon v2.1 estimates of unobserved clonotypes. Generation probabilities for all TCRbeta clonotypes obtained by the gDNA method from a handful of donors were computed using OLGA. TCRdb re-hosts the immuneACCESS table, in-frame sequences only. Its copies lack some clones; in the studies checked, an unresolved V gene accounts for under half of them, and the cause for the rest is not known. Clone size and the V and J calls come from that table; the DNA yielded D and trimming. Across this sample there are hundreds of thousands of clones, with roughly 72% seen only once. The ten largest make up more than 1.5% of the sample.

The sequence was collected from a woman in her thirties in good health. Sequencing used memory CD4+ T cells sorted from blood. According to the study, the label for this sample's cell subset or site signals: CD45RA-negative fraction.

The nucleotide sequence reads as follows: TGTGCCAGCAGCTTAGGGTCTGGTGGATTAAGCACTGAAGCTTTCTTT. Its protein reads: CASSLGSGGLSTEAFF. The receptor chain draws on TRBV7-9 and TRBJ1-1; the D gene assignment is ambiguous. CDR3 length: 16 amino acids, cysteine to phenylalanine. CDR3 DNA only is kept here, 48 bases in frame from base 1. Trimming at the junction amounts to 1 base on V and 4 bases on J, and the germline ends lie 16 bases apart. CDR1 is given as SEHNR and CDR2 as FQNEAQ, both from the germline V gene (reference sequence).